A selection of T cell receptor beta chains follows, all from one sample in a study of CD8+ T cells in alopecia areata. Profiling relied on immunoSEQ multiplex PCR, and the TCRdb table lists in-frame clones only, not all of them. The sample has around 140,000 clones, 45% to 60% seen once. The sequenced sample consisted of CD4+ T cells sorted from blood. All receptors come from a human donor with alopecia areata. CDR3s include the opening cysteine and the closing phenylalanine or tryptophan. Each record gives: D gene, V gene, clone size, J gene, CDR3 DNA, CDR3 protein. The D gene is left open where the match is weak. Some rows mark clone size as missing; the rest say once, few, many or name a class of expanded clone.

>TRBD1|TRBV30|-|TRBJ1-5
TGTGCCTGGTCACGGGACAGCTTCAATCAGCCCCAGCATTTT
CAWSRDSFNQPQHF
>-|TRBV29-1|-|TRBJ2-3
TGCTCGGGGGAAGCTCCGTCCACAGATACGCAGTATTTT
CSGEAPSTDTQYF
>-|TRBV7-3|-|TRBJ2-2
TGTGCCAGCAGCTTAGGGACGACCACCGGGGAGCTGTTTTTT
CASSLGTTTGELFF
>TRBD2|TRBV11-3|-|TRBJ2-1
TGTGCCAGCAGCATCTATAGCGGGAGCAGCTACAATGAGCAGTTCTTC
CASSIYSGSSYNEQFF
>-|TRBV30|-|TRBJ1-1
TGTGCCTGGACGTGGGCGAGGGACACTGAAGCTTTCTTT
CAWTWARDTEAFF
>TRBD2|TRBV2|-|TRBJ2-3
TGTGCCAGCGGGACCCGGGAGGGAGGGACAGATACGCAGTATTTT
CASGTREGGTDTQYF
>TRBD1|TRBV11-2|-|TRBJ2-7
TGTGCCAGCAGCCCGAGGGACAGAATCTTTGGGCAGTACTTC
CASSPRDRIFGQYF
>-|TRBV30|-|TRBJ1-1
TGTGCCTGGAGTCCTGAGGGGGAAGGCAGAGCTTTCTTT
CAWSPEGEGRAFF
>-|TRBV6-5|few|TRBJ2-1
TGTGCCAGCAGTAAAATGTTCTCCTACAATGAGCAGTTCTTC
CASSKMFSYNEQFF
>TRBD2|TRBV30|-|TRBJ2-7
TGTGCCTGGCGAGCGGGGTCCTACGAGCAGTACTTC
CAWRAGSYEQYF
>-|TRBV5-6|-|TRBJ2-3
TGTGCCAGCAGCTTGGCTGGGGGTACGCAGTATTTT
CASSLAGGTQYF
>-|TRBV2|-|TRBJ2-1
TGTGCCAGCAGTGAAGCGCTGGTCAATGAGCAGTTCTTC
CASSEALVNEQFF
>-|TRBV28|few|TRBJ1-1
TGTGCCAGCAGTACCCCGGCTCACACTGAAGCTTTCTTT
CASSTPAHTEAFF
>-|TRBV20-1|-|TRBJ2-7
TGCAGTGCTAGTCGGGACTACGAGCAGTACTTC
CSASRDYEQYF
>-|TRBV27|-|TRBJ2-3
TGTGCCAGCAGTCCCCACGGAAAGGGGATTGGACGAGATACGCAGTATTTT
CASSPHGKGIGRDTQYF
>TRBD1|TRBV6-1|-|TRBJ2-7
TGTGCCAGCAGTGGTCAACAGGGGGACGTCATCGACGAGCAGTACTTC
CASSGQQGDVIDEQYF
>TRBD1|TRBV19|few|TRBJ1-5
TGTGCCAGTACTACGGACAGGGACAATCAGCCCCAGCATTTT
CASTTDRDNQPQHF
>-|TRBV25-1|few|TRBJ1-3
TGTGCCAGCAGTGAATTGGGGATTTCTGGAAACACCATATATTTT
CASSELGISGNTIYF
>TRBD1|TRBV14|-|TRBJ2-7
TGTGCCAGCAGCCAAGCCGGGACAGGGGCCCACGAGCAGTACTTC
CASSQAGTGAHEQYF
>-|TRBV9|-|TRBJ2-3
TGTGCCAGCAGCGTACTTGGGGATACGCAGTATTTT
CASSVLGDTQYF
>TRBD1|TRBV29-1|-|TRBJ1-1
TGCAGCGGTGCCCAGGGGGGGAACACTGAAGCTTTCTTT
CSGAQGGNTEAFF
>TRBD1|TRBV6-5|-|TRBJ2-7
TGTGCCAGCAGTTACCCCCGACAGGGCGCGGTGTACGAGCAGTACTTC
CASSYPRQGAVYEQYF
>TRBD1|TRBV30|-|TRBJ1-2
TGTGCCTGGAGTGCTACAGGGGCTCGTTATGGCTACACCTTC
CAWSATGARYGYTF
>-|TRBV6-1|-|TRBJ2-5
TGTGCCAGCAGTGCCGGGCAAGAGACCCAGTACTTC
CASSAGQETQYF
>TRBD2|TRBV30|-|TRBJ2-1
TGTGCCTGGAGAGGCGGGAGTCACCATGAGCAGTTCTTC
CAWRGGSHHEQFF
>TRBD1|TRBV30|-|TRBJ2-1
TGTGCGACTCCGGGACAGGTCTACAATGAGCAGTTCTTC
CATPGQVYNEQFF
>-|TRBV5-1|-|TRBJ2-5
TGCGCCAGCAGCTTGACCCCAGGGGGGGAGACCCAGTACTTC
CASSLTPGGETQYF
>-|TRBV11-2|few|TRBJ1-1
TGTGCCAGCAGCTTAGGATACAGGGCGAAGAACACTGAAGCTTTCTTT
CASSLGYRAKNTEAFF
>-|TRBV15|once|TRBJ1-2
TGTGCCACCAGCAGAGATTCGGGGTTCAACTATGGCTACACCTTC
CATSRDSGFNYGYTF
>TRBD2|TRBV30|-|TRBJ2-1
TGTGCCTGGAGTGGCGACCCCGGGACTAGCGGGAGTCGCTCCTACAATGAGCAGTTCTTC
CAWSGDPGTSGSRSYNEQFF
>TRBD2|TRBV5-6|-|TRBJ2-5
TGTGCCAGCAGTGGAATCGGGACTAGGGTAGAGACCCAGTACTTC
CASSGIGTRVETQYF
>TRBD2|TRBV7-9|-|TRBJ2-3
TGTGCCAGCAGCCCGAGACTCAGGACTAGCGCAACAGATACGCAGTATTTT
CASSPRLRTSATDTQYF
>TRBD2|TRBV7-9|few|TRBJ2-5
TGTGCCAGCAGCTTTCTCCGGACTAGCGCTATGGAGACCCAGTACTTC
CASSFLRTSAMETQYF
>TRBD2|TRBV5-4|-|TRBJ2-2
TGTGCCAGCAGCCTACTCTCTAGCGGGAGAGTCCCCGGGGAGCTGTTTTTT
CASSLLSSGRVPGELFF
>-|TRBV2|few|TRBJ1-1
TGTGCCAGCAGCGCCGCACAGGGAATAACTGAAGCTTTCTTT
CASSAAQGITEAFF
>TRBD1|TRBV9|-|TRBJ2-7
TGTGCCAGCAGTACAGGGGTATCCTACGAGCAGTACTTC
CASSTGVSYEQYF
>-|TRBV29-1|few|TRBJ1-3
TGCAGCGTCTCCACCTCAAGAAACACCATATATTTT
CSVSTSRNTIYF
>TRBD1|TRBV29-1|-|TRBJ2-2
TGCAGCGTAACAGGGGGTGGGAACACCGGGGAGCTGTTTTTT
CSVTGGGNTGELFF
>TRBD2|TRBV28|-|TRBJ2-5
TGTGCCAGCAGTCCCATTGGTGGTAGCGGGGGGGGTTGGAAGACCCAGTACTTC
CASSPIGGSGGGWKTQYF